This note documents a single T cell receptor (beta chain) sequence. The target antigen is unknown. This CDR3 contains 13 residues. Germline V gene sequence: CDR1 KGHDR, CDR2 SFDVKD. The TCR libraries each used total RNA (approximately 3,300 ng per library). Template switching incorporated UMIs with a 6-nucleotide sample barcode. TCRdb re-analyzed the 5' RACE reads; it lists each CDR3 protein once, without DNA. The data include fewer than 400,000 distinct CDR3 sequences; the top ten clones carry over 5.5%. This entry is derived from a study of monozygotic twins with inflammatory bowel disease. Study-level findings and limits: The data gave no support to a single strong IBD-associated signal or clonotype. Possibly because of limited power, concordant and discordant twins showed no difference in repertoire similarity.

The clonotype comes from a human donor with ulcerative colitis or Crohn's disease, or a healthy co-twin of an affected twin (not recorded which). The gene calls are TRBV24-1 and TRBJ2-3. What was sequenced was blood. Here the CDR3 reads CATSEPGTDTQYF.